The TCR beta chain under discussion was sequenced for a study of T cells in Graves' hyperthyroidism and ophthalmopathy. Fresh 10 ml peripheral blood yielded PBMCs. TCR beta CDR3 region amplification was performed from RNA transcripts. In the first-round RT-PCR of the TCR CDR3, the HTBI primer set was used. TCRdb processed the multiplex PCR reads anew with MiXCR; each CDR3 protein has one entry. This sample has around 700,000 distinct CDR3 sequences; under 20% occur once, and the top ten carry 16%. The V gene's germline CDR1 is MNHEY and CDR2 SMNVEV (reference sequence). The CDR3 spans 17 residues. V was pared by 2 bases and J by 0 bases, with 16 bases between.

Sequencing input: blood. The chain links TRBV27 to TRBJ1-1; D not resolved. This TCR derives from a woman between 45 and 60 years old with Graves' hyperthyroidism that later progressed to Graves' ophthalmopathy. The CDR3 sequence is CASSLGSLISMNTEAFF. The CDR3, as DNA: TGTGCCAGCAGTTTAGGCTCTCTAATATCCATGAACACTGAAGCTTTCTTT.